This T cell receptor (beta chain) was observed in a study of T cell responses to AZD1222 COVID-19 vaccine. General study points: Repertoires were sampled only after the peak T cell response.

There are 18 residues in the CDR3. Per germline, CDR1 SGHNT and CDR2 YENEEA. V was clipped by 3 bases and J by 5 bases; unmatched bases: 7. Sequenced by immunoSEQ multiplex PCR; TCRdb stores in-frame clones only, minus some. Of over 130,000 clones detected, roughly 90% appear once; the ten largest clones hold roughly 3.2%. Turning to this clone: Its antigen is still unknown.

This TCR was sampled from an adult who received the AZD1222 COVID-19 vaccine. Material: peripheral blood, obtained 28 days after the second AZD1222 dose. The rearrangement uses TRBV11-3 and TRBJ2-1; TRBD2 agrees at 16 bases. The CDR3 coding sequence is TGTGCCAGCAGCTTGGGGACTAGCGGGAGGGCCGGCGACAATGAGCAGTTCTTC. This gives the protein CASSLGTSGRAGDNEQFF.